Listed below are T cell receptor beta chains from one sample, sequenced in a study of shared clonotypes between healthy human individuals. The table came from immunoSEQ multiplex PCR; TCRdb's copy has only in-frame clones and leaves some out. The sample lists approximately 2,000,000 clones, around 93% occurring once. What was sequenced was naive CD4+ T cells from PBMCs. Receptors originate from a man in his late teens or twenties in good health. Some clones in this sample may be carry-over from other donors' samples. The CDR3 runs from the conserved cysteine through the conserved F or W. Each record gives: CDR3 DNA, CDR3 protein, V gene, D gene, clone size, J gene. A D gene is named only where the DNA matches it firmly. Part of the rows lack a size; the others show once, few, many or a class for expanded clones.

TGTGCCAGCAGCAGACAGGGGGGCCCTGGAAACACCATATATTTT CASSRQGGPGNTIYF TRBV7-9 TRBD1 few TRBJ1-3
TGTGCCAGCAGTTCACCCCGGTGGGGCGGGAAATACAATGAGCAGTTCTTC CASSSPRWGGKYNEQFF TRBV28 NA NA TRBJ2-1
TGTGCCAGCAGCCCATGGAGGGCTGGTTACGAGCAGTACTTC CASSPWRAGYEQYF TRBV7-8 NA NA TRBJ2-7
TGTGCCAGCAGCTTTCGGGACCCCCGGAACGAGCAGTACTTC CASSFRDPRNEQYF TRBV5-5 NA NA TRBJ2-7
TGTGCCAGCAGCTTCGGACAGGTAGTCTCTGGAAACACCATATATTTT CASSFGQVVSGNTIYF TRBV5-4 TRBD1 NA TRBJ1-3
TGCGCCAGCACCTCCTCGAGTAGGGGCACAGATACGCAGTATTTT CASTSSSRGTDTQYF TRBV5-1 NA NA TRBJ2-3
TGCAGCGTTGGGGGAAGGCAGGGGTATTTTGGTCTGACAGATACGCAGTATTTT CSVGGRQGYFGLTDTQYF TRBV29-1 NA NA TRBJ2-3
TGTGCCAGCAGCGCCAGGGGGGATGAGCAGTTCTTC CASSARGDEQFF TRBV5-4 NA NA TRBJ2-1
TGTGCCAGCAGCTCGGGACAGATTCGCCTCTACGAGCAGTACTTC CASSSGQIRLYEQYF TRBV5-5 TRBD1 NA TRBJ2-7
TGCGCCAGCGTGGGACCGCCAATTAGGGAGACCCAGTACTTC CASVGPPIRETQYF TRBV5-1 NA NA TRBJ2-5
TGTGCCAGCTCGACAGGGGTCGGTAAAGCTTTCTTT CASSTGVGKAFF TRBV2 TRBD1 few TRBJ1-1
TGCGCCAGCAGCTTAGGGACTAGTCGCAATGAGCAGTTCTTC CASSLGTSRNEQFF TRBV5-1 TRBD2 NA TRBJ2-1
TGTGCCAGCAGCGTAGAGGGGAGTCCAGAAGGTGGCTACACCTTC CASSVEGSPEGGYTF TRBV9 NA NA TRBJ1-2
TGCGCCAGCAGCTTAACTCCGGAACGAATATACAATGAGCAGTTCTTC CASSLTPERIYNEQFF TRBV5-1 NA NA TRBJ2-1
TGTGCCAGCAGCTTAGGTCAAGAGACCCAGTACTTC CASSLGQETQYF TRBV7-9 NA NA TRBJ2-5
TGTGCCAGCAGTTTATCCCAACAGCCCCAGCATTTT CASSLSQQPQHF TRBV28 NA NA TRBJ1-5
TGTGCCAGCATCAAAAGCGGGACGATGACAGATACGCAGTATTTT CASIKSGTMTDTQYF TRBV5-4 TRBD2 NA TRBJ2-3
TGTGCCAGCAGTTTGGCAGGAGGGGCCAACGTCCTGACTTTC CASSLAGGANVLTF TRBV28 NA once TRBJ2-6
TGTGCCAGTAGTATAGGACAGGGGGGGCGACTGAGGATCACCGGGGAGCTGTTTTTT CASSIGQGGRLRITGELFF TRBV19 TRBD1 NA TRBJ2-2
TGTGCCAGCAGCGTAGATCCGGTGCCCTCTGGAAACACCATATATTTT CASSVDPVPSGNTIYF TRBV9 NA NA TRBJ1-3
TGTGCCAGCAGCGTAAGGACGGGGGGAAACACCATATATTTT CASSVRTGGNTIYF TRBV7-6 NA NA TRBJ1-3
TGTGCCAGCAGCTTAAGGGTGGGAGAGACCCAGTACTTC CASSLRVGETQYF TRBV7-2 NA NA TRBJ2-5
TGTGCCAGCACCGGGACCTCTGGAGCCAACGTCCTGACTTTC CASTGTSGANVLTF TRBV28 NA NA TRBJ2-6
TGTGCCAGCAGTTTGGACGCCTACAATGAGCAGTTCTTC CASSLDAYNEQFF TRBV28 NA once TRBJ2-1
TGTGCCAGCAGTTTCCCGGTGGGCAATCAGCCCCAGCATTTT CASSFPVGNQPQHF TRBV28 NA NA TRBJ1-5
TGTGCCAGCAGTTATCTCAGGGACTATGGCTACACCTTC CASSYLRDYGYTF TRBV6-5 NA NA TRBJ1-2
TGTGCCAGCAGCCGAATGACTAGCGGGACCCCCTACGAGCAGTACTTC CASSRMTSGTPYEQYF TRBV11-1 TRBD2 NA TRBJ2-7
TGTGCCAGCTCATCCTCGGGGGACAGGACTCTGATATCCTACGAGCAGTACTTC CASSSSGDRTLISYEQYF TRBV18 TRBD1 NA TRBJ2-7
TGTGCCAGCACCCTACAGGGACAGAACACTGAAGCTTTCTTT CASTLQGQNTEAFF TRBV28 NA NA TRBJ1-1
TGCGCCAGCAGCCTGTTAGGGCCTCAGGCATCTAGCGAGCAGTACTTC CASSLLGPQASSEQYF TRBV5-1 NA NA TRBJ2-7
TGTGCCAGCAGTTCGCCTAGCGGGAGTTTCAATGAGCAGTTCTTC CASSSPSGSFNEQFF TRBV28 TRBD2 NA TRBJ2-1
TGTGCCAGCAGCTTGCGACAGACCTCCTACAATGAGCAGTTCTTC CASSLRQTSYNEQFF TRBV9 NA NA TRBJ2-1
TGCGCCAGCAGCCTAGTGGATCCCGGGAGAGGAAACACCATATATTTT CASSLVDPGRGNTIYF TRBV4-1 NA NA TRBJ1-3
TGCAGCGTGCGCCCGGGGGCGGACTCCTACGAGCAGTACTTC CSVRPGADSYEQYF TRBV29-1 NA NA TRBJ2-7
TGTGCCAGCAGCTTAGTAAGGGGGGCTCTGAACGAGCAGTACTTC CASSLVRGALNEQYF TRBV11-2 NA NA TRBJ2-7
TGTGCCAGCAGCGCCGGGACAGGGGGCTACGAGCAGTACTTC CASSAGTGGYEQYF TRBV9 TRBD1 few TRBJ2-7
TGTGCCAGCACCGCACAGGGGCTCGGCTATGGCTACACCTTC CASTAQGLGYGYTF TRBV9 TRBD1 NA TRBJ1-2
TGCGCCAGCAGTGAGACCGGGAGAAGCACTGAAGCTTTCTTT CASSETGRSTEAFF TRBV10-1 NA NA TRBJ1-1
TGCGCCAGCAGCAATGGACAGGGTAGGGCTTTCTTT CASSNGQGRAFF TRBV5-1 TRBD1 few TRBJ1-1
TGTGCCAGCAGTTTTAGGGGCAGGGACGAGCAGTACTTC CASSFRGRDEQYF TRBV28 NA NA TRBJ2-7
TGTGCCAGCAGTGACGAGGGTCAGCCCCAGCATTTT CASSDEGQPQHF TRBV2 NA NA TRBJ1-5
TGTGCCAGCAGTCCAACAAAGCAACTTACGCAGTATTTT CASSPTKQLTQYF TRBV6-5 NA NA TRBJ2-3
TGCGCCAGCAGCCAGCAGGGCGCTAACTATGGCTACACCTTC CASSQQGANYGYTF TRBV5-1 NA NA TRBJ1-2
TGTGCCACCAGCAGAGACAAGAGGGGGCAGGGCGACTATGGCTACACCTTC CATSRDKRGQGDYGYTF TRBV15 TRBD1 NA TRBJ1-2
TGTGCCAGCAGCTTAGGAGGTAGGAGTTGGGGTGAGCAGTTCTTC CASSLGGRSWGEQFF TRBV11-3 NA NA TRBJ2-1
TGTGCCAGCAGGCCCCACAGGGGAGCAAACACTGAAGCTTTCTTT CASRPHRGANTEAFF TRBV6-1 TRBD1 NA TRBJ1-1
TGCGCCAGCAGCGGGGCCGCCCGGCTAGCGGGAGACGAGCAGTACTTC CASSGAARLAGDEQYF TRBV5-1 TRBD2 NA TRBJ2-7
TGTGCCAGCAGTGAGTCTGGGACTAGCACCACAGATACGCAGTATTTT CASSESGTSTTDTQYF TRBV2 TRBD2 NA TRBJ2-3
TGTGCCAGCAGCGCCCGGGGACAGCGTAATCAGCCCCAGCATTTT CASSARGQRNQPQHF TRBV2 TRBD1 NA TRBJ1-5
TGTGCCAGCAGCATACAAGAGACCCAGTACTTC CASSIQETQYF TRBV5-6 NA NA TRBJ2-5
TGTGCCAGCAGTTGGAGGGCGGCTGAAAAACTGTTTTTT CASSWRAAEKLFF TRBV2 NA NA TRBJ1-4
TGCGCCAGCAGCGGGACAGGTCAGGCCACCGGGGAGCTGTTTTTT CASSGTGQATGELFF TRBV5-1 TRBD1 NA TRBJ2-2
TGTGCCAGCAGCCAGGGCGGAAACACCATATATTTT CASSQGGNTIYF TRBV11-3 NA NA TRBJ1-3